Here is one TCR beta chain with its context. The target antigen is unknown. The sample is drawn from a study of T cell repertoires in cytomegalovirus infection. TCRdb reprocessed the reads with MiXCR, giving one entry per CDR3 protein. The data contain some 800,000 distinct CDR3 sequences, approximately 32% of them singletons. V was cut by 2 bases and J by 3 bases, with 11 bases left in between. The CDR3 contains 15 residues. Per the germline V gene, CDR1 is MNHGY and CDR2 is SAAAGT. This sample comprised cultured CD8+ T cells from PBMCs, obtained from culture after CMV antigen stimulation. The chain uses TRBV6-8 and TRBJ2-1, with a weak D call TRBD2 (6 bases). This sequence was found in a human donor in good health (CMV status not recorded). Some clones in this sample may be carry-over from other donors' samples. Written as DNA, the CDR3 is TGTGCCAGCAGTTACATTGCGGGGAACTACAATGAGCAGTTCTTC. This sequence encodes CASSYIAGNYNEQFF.